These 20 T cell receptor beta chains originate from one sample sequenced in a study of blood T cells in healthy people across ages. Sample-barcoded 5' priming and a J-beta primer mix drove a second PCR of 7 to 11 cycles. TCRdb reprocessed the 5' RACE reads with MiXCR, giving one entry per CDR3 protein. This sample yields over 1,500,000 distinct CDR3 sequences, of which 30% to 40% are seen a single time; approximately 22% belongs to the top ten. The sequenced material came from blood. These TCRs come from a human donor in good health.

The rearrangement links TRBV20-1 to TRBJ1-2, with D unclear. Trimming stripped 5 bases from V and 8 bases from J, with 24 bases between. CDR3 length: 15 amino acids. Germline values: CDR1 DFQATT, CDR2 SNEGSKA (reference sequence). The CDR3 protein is CSARPFGRTVWGYTF. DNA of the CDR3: TGCAGTGCTCGGCCGTTTGGACGGACGGTATGGGGCTACACCTTC.

Here the CDR3 reads CASSPNSGVQETQYF. The CDR3, as DNA: TGTGCCAGCTCACCGAACAGCGGGGTTCAAGAGACCCAGTACTTC. The J gene is TRBJ2-5, the V gene TRBV18, with 7 bases matching TRBD2. Germline loops: CDR1 KGHSH, CDR2 LQKENI. V lost 3 bases to trimming and J lost 2 bases; unmatched junction nucleotides: 6. The CDR3 is 15 residues long.

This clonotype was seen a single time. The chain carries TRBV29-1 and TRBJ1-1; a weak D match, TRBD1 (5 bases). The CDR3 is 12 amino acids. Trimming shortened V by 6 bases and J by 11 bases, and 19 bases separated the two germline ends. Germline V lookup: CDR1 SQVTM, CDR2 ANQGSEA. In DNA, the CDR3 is TGCAGCGTCGTGTACGGGGACTTGGCGGCTTTCTTT. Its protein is CSVVYGDLAAFF.

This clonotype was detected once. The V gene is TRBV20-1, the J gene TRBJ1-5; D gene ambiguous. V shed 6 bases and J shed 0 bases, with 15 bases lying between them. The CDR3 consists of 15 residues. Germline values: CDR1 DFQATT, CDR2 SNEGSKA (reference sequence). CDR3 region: CSARLGSHSNQPQHF. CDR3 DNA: TGCAGTGCCCGTCTGGGGTCCCATAGCAATCAGCCCCAGCATTTT.

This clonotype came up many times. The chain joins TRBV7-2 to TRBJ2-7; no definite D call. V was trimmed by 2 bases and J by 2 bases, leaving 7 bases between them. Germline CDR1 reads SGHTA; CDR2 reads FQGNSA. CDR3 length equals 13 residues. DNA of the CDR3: TGTGCCAGCAGCTTATCCCAGCCCTACGAGCAGTACTTC. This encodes CASSLSQPYEQYF. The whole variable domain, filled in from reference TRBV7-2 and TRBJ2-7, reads GAGVSQSPSNKVTEKGKDVELRCDPISGHTALYWYRQSLGQGLEFLIYFQGNSAPDKSGLPSDRFSAERTGGSVSTLTIQRTQQEDSAVYLCASSLSQPYEQYFGPGTRLTVT.

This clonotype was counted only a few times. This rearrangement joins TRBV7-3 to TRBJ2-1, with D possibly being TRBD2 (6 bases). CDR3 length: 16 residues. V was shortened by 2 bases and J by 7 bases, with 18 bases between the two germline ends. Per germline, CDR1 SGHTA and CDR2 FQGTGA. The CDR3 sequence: CASSLSGGAPRNEQFF. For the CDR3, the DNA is TGTGCCAGCAGCTTATCTGGCGGGGCACCCCGGAATGAGCAGTTCTTC. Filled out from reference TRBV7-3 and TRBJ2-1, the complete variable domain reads GAGVSQTPSNKVTEKGKYVELRCDPISGHTALYWYRQSLGQGPEFLIYFQGTGAADDSGLPNDRFFAVRPEGSVSTLKIQRTERGDSAVYLCASSLSGGAPRNEQFFGPGTRLTVL.

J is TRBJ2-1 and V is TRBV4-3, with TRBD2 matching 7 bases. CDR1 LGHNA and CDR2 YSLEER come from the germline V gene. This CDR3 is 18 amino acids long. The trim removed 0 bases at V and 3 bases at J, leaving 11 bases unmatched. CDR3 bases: TGCGCCAGCAGCCAAGATTGGTCTAGCGGACCCGACTACAATGAGCAGTTCTTC. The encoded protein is CASSQDWSSGPDYNEQFF.

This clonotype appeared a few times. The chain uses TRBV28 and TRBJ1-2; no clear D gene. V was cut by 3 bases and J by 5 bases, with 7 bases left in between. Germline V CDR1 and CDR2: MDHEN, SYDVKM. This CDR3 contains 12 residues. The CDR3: CASSFYQYGYTF. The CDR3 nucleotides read TGTGCCAGCAGTTTTTATCAGTATGGCTACACCTTC.

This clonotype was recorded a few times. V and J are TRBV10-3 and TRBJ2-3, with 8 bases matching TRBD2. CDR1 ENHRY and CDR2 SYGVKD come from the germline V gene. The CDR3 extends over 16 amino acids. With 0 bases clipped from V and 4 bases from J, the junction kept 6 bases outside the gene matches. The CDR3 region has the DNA TGTGCCATCAGTGAGTCGTCGGCGGGGGGTCCAGATACGCAGTATTTT. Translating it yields CAISESSAGGPDTQYF.

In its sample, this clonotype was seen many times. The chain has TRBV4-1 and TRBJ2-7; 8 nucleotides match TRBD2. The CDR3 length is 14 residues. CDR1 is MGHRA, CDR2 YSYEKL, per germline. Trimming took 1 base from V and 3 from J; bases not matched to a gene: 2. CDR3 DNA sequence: TGCGCCAGCAGCCAAGGCGGGGGGATCTACGAGCAGTACTTC. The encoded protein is CASSQGGGIYEQYF.

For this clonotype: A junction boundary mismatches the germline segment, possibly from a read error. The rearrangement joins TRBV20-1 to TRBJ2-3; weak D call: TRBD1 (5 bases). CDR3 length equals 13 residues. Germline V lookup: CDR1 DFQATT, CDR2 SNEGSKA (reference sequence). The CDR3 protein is CSASGPGKDAQYF. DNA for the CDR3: TGCAGTGCTAGCGGACCAGGGAAAGATGCGCAGTATTTT.

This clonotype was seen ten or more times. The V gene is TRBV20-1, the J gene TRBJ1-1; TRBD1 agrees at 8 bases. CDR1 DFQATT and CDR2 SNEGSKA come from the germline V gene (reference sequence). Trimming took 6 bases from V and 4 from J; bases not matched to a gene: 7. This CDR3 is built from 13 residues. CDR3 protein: CSAGQGVATEAFF. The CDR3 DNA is TGCAGTGCCGGACAGGGAGTTGCCACTGAAGCTTTCTTT.

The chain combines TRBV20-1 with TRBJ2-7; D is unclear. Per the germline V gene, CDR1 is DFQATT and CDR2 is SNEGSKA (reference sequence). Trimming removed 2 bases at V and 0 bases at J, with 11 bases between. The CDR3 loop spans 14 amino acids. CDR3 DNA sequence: TGCAGTGCTAGATGGGTCCAAAGCTCCTACGAGCAGTACTTC. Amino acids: CSARWVQSSYEQYF.

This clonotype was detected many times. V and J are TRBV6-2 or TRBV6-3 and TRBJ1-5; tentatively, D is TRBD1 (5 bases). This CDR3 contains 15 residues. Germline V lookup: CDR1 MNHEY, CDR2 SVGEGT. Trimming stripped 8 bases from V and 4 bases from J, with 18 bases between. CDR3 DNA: TGTGCCAGCCAACGTGAAGGAGGGGAGAATCAGCCCCAGCATTTT. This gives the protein CASQREGGENQPQHF.

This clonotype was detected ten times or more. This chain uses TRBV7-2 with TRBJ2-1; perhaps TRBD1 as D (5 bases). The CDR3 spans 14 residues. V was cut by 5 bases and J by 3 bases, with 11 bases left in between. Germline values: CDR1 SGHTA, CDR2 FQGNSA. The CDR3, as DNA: TGTGCCAGCAGCCCAAGGGGTTTCTACAATGAGCAGTTCTTC. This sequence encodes CASSPRGFYNEQFF.

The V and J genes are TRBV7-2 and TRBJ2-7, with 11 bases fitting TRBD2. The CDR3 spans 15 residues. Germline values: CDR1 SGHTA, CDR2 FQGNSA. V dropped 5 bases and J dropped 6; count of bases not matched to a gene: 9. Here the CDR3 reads CASSPIAGGHFEQYF. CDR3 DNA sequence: TGTGCCAGCAGCCCTATAGCGGGGGGGCATTTCGAGCAGTACTTC.

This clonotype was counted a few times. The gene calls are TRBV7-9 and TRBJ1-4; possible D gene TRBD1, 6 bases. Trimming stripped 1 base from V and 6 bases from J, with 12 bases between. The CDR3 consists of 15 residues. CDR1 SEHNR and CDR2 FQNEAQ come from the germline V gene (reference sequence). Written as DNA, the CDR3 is TGTGCCAGCAGCTTAGACGGGGGCGTTTATGAAAAACTGTTTTTT. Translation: CASSLDGGVYEKLFF.

The CDR3, as DNA: TGTGCCAGCAGCACAGGAAACAGGGGGCCCCACTATGGCTACACCTTC. Translation: CASSTGNRGPHYGYTF. The gene calls are TRBV5-6 and TRBJ1-2, with 9 positions matching TRBD1. V was clipped by 4 bases and J by 3 bases; unmatched bases: 10. Germline V gene lookup returns CDR1 SGHDT and CDR2 YYEEEE. This CDR3 has 16 residues.

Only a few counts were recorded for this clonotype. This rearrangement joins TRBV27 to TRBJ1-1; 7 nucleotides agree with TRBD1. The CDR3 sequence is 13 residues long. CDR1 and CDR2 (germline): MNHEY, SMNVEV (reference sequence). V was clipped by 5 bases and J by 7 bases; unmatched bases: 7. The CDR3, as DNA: TGTGCCAGCAGTCTCCTCAGGGGGGTTGAAGCTTTCTTT. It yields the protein CASSLLRGVEAFF.

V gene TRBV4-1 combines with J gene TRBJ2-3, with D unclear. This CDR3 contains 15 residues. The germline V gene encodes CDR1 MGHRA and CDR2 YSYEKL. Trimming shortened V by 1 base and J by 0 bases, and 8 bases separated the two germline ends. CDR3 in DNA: TGCGCCAGCAGCCAAGGTTCTCCTAGCACAGATACGCAGTATTTT. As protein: CASSQGSPSTDTQYF.